What follows describes a single T cell receptor (beta chain). Its cognate antigen is unknown. The record originates from a study of T cell responses to AZD1222 COVID-19 vaccine. General observations from the study: Mostly white British, mostly female donors; authors suggested clonal diversity may be underestimated. Among AZD1222 vaccinees, only five to seven were seropositive at baseline.

Germline CDR1 reads SEHNR; CDR2 reads FQNEAQ (reference sequence). The V and J ends lost 5 bases and 3 bases respectively, with 16 bases between them. The CDR3 runs to 16 residues. Clones were sequenced by immunoSEQ multiplex PCR, and TCRdb holds only the in-frame ones, with some missing. The data hold more than 150,000 clones, with 70% to 90% observed a single time. The chain joins TRBV7-9 to TRBJ1-4; D might be TRBD1 (5 bases). The origin of this receptor is an adult in good health. This specimen consisted of peripheral blood, obtained on day 0 of AZD1222 vaccination. Here the CDR3 DNA reads TGTGCCAGCAGCCCATCCTCAGGGACGGCTAATGAAAAACTGTTTTTT. It specifies CASSPSSGTANEKLFF.